This T cell receptor (beta chain) was observed in a study of blood T cell repertoires in COVID-19. This clone was observed once. In the original workflow: Reference gene primers were amplified, and this amplification served to estimate nucleated cell counts. Clones were sequenced by immunoSEQ multiplex PCR, and TCRdb holds only the in-frame ones, with some missing. V, J and clone size derive from that table, while D and trimming were established from the DNA sequence. The sample records 200,000 to 250,000 clones, approximately 82% being singletons. The germline gives CDR1 SGHNT, CDR2 YYREEE (reference sequence). V gave up 4 bases and J gave up 5 bases, with 20 bases separating them. The CDR3 sequence is 16 residues long.

The V and J genes are TRBV5-4 and TRBJ2-3; D is possibly TRBD1 (7 bases). This TCR was recovered from a man aged 50-60 years with active or convalescent COVID-19. Sequenced: peripheral blood. Here the CDR3 reads CASSPRGQGGGDTQYF. The CDR3, as DNA: TGTGCCAGCAGCCCCCGGGGGCAGGGGGGTGGAGATACGCAGTATTTT.